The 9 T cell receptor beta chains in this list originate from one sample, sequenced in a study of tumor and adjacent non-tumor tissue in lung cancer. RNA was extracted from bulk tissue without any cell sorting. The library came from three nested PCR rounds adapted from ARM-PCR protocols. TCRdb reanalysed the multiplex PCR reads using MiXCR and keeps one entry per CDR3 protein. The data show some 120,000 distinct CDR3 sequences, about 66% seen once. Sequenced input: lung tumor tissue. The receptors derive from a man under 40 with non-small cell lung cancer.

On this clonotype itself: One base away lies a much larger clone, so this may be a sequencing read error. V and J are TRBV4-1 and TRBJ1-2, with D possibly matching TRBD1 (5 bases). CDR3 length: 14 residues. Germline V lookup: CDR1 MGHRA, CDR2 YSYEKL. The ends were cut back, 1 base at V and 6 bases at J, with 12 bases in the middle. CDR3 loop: CASSQVVGTDGYTF. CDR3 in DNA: TGCGCCAGCAGCCAAGTCGTAGGGACGGATGGCTACACCTTC.

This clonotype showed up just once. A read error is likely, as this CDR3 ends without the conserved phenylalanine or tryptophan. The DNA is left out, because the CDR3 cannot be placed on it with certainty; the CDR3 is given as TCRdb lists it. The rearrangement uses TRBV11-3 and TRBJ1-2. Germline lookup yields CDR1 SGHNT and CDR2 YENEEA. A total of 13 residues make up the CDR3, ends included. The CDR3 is CASSLGEVDGYAS.

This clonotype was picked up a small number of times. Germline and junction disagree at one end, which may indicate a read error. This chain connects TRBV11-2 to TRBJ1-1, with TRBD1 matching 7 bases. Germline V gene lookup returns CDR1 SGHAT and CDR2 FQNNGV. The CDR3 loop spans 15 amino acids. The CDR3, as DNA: TGTGCCAGAAGCTCAGATACAGGGGTTCACACTGAAGCTTTCTTT. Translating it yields CARSSDTGVHTEAFF.

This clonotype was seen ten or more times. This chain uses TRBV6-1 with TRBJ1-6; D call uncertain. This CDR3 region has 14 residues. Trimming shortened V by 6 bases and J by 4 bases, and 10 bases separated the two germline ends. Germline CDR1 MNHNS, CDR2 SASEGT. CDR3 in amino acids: CASSSGPYNSPLHF. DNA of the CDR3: TGTGCCAGCAGCTCGGGTCCTTATAATTCACCCCTCCACTTT.

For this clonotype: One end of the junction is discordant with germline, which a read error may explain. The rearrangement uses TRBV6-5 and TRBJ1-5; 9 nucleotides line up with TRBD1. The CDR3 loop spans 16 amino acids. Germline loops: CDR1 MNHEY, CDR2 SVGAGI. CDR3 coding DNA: TGTGTCAGCAGTCGTTTCCGGGACAGGGCTAATCAGCCCCAGCATTTT. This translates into CVSSRFRDRANQPQHF.

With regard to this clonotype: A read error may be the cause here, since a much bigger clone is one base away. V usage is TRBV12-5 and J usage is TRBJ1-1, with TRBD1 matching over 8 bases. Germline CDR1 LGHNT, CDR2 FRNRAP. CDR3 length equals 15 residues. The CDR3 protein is CATGRDRLMNTEAFF. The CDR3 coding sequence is TGTGCTACTGGTCGGGACAGGCTCATGAACACTGAAGCTTTCTTT.

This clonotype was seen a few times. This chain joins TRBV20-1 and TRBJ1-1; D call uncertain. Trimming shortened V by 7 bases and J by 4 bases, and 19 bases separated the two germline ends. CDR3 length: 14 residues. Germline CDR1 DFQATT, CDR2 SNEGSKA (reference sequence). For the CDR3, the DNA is TGCAGTGTTCGCAACGGGTCACGCGCCACTGAAGCTTTCTTT. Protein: CSVRNGSRATEAFF.

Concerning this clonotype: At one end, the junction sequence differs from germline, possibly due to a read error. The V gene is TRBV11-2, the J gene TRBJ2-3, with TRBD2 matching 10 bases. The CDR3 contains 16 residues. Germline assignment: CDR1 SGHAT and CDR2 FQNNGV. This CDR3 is CTSSGGLAAGTDTQYF. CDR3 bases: TGTACCAGCAGCGGCGGACTAGCGGCCGGCACAGATACGCAATATTTT.

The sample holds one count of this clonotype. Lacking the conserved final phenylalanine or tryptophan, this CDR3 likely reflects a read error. CDR3 in DNA: TGTGCCAGCAGCCAAGAGGTTGGCGGGAGTGGCGAACAGTACCTC. Translating gives CASSQEVGGSGEQYL. V usage is TRBV4-2 and J usage is TRBJ2-7; TRBD2 matches at 7 bases. The CDR3 is 15 amino acids. The germline CDR1 and CDR2 sequences are LGHNA and YNFKEQ. With 0 bases clipped from V and 10 bases from J, the junction kept 12 bases outside the gene matches.